These 2 T cell receptor beta chains came from one sample sequenced in a study of identical twins. TCRdb re-called the 5' RACE reads with MiXCR, one entry per CDR3 protein. The profile shows about 660,000 distinct CDR3 sequences, over 8.5% of them singletons. This sample also appeared in a second study, on yellow fever vaccine responses in identical twins.

Specimen: PBMCs. These receptor sequences come from a young woman in good health.

This clonotype was seen a few times. The V and J genes are TRBV4-3 and TRBJ2-7; either TRBD1 or TRBD2 may supply D (5 bases each). Deletions cut 0 bases from V and 13 bases from J, with 16 bases between. CDR1 and CDR2 (germline): LGHNA, YSLEER. This CDR3 contains 13 residues. CDR3 loop: CASSQDLVGAPYF. The CDR3 region has the DNA TGCGCCAGCAGCCAAGATCTTGTCGGGGCGCCTTACTTC.

This chain links TRBV5-1 with TRBJ2-7; D gene ambiguous. The ends were cut back, 0 bases at V and 2 bases at J, with 12 bases in the middle. The CDR3 totals 15 residues. Germline V gene lookup returns CDR1 SGHRS and CDR2 YFSETQ. The CDR3 reads CASSLAHPGTYEQYF. CDR3 bases: TGCGCCAGCAGCTTGGCCCATCCCGGCACCTACGAGCAGTACTTC. The full variable domain, its missing parts supplied by reference TRBV5-1 and TRBJ2-7, is KAGVTQTPRYLIKTRGQQVTLSCSPISGHRSVSWYQQTPGQGLQFLFEYFSETQRNKGNFPGRFSGRQFSNSRSEMNVSTLELGDSALYLCASSLAHPGTYEQYFGPGTRLTVT.